This T cell receptor (beta chain) was retrieved from a study of blood T cell repertoires in COVID-19. Across the whole study: Acute and convalescent COVID-19 samples came from the United States, Italy and Spain.

Original processing methods: Counts of nucleated cells, estimated from reference gene primer amplification, were obtained. Clones were read by immunoSEQ multiplex PCR, and TCRdb kept only the in-frame ones, dropping some. The V and J calls and clone size are taken from that table; D and trimming were inferred from the DNA. The sample consists of 100,000 to 120,000 clones, roughly 85% of them appearing once. This TCR was sampled from a woman aged 80 or over with active or convalescent COVID-19. Sequences were obtained from peripheral blood.

Here the CDR3 reads CASSQLQGLVYEQYF. CDR3 nucleotide sequence: TGTGCCAGCAGCCAATTGCAGGGCTTAGTTTACGAGCAGTACTTC. This chain joins TRBV4-2 and TRBJ2-7, with D possibly TRBD1 on 5 matching bases. Germline-derived CDR1 and CDR2 are LGHNA and YNFKEQ. This CDR3 comprises 15 residues. Between the trimmed V and J ends, which lost 2 bases and 4 bases, there was a span of 15 bases.